This T cell receptor (beta chain) is from a study of blood T cell repertoires in COVID-19. V shed 6 bases and J shed 7 bases, with 13 bases lying between them. In germline, CDR1 is MNHEY, CDR2 SVGAGI. This CDR3 has 12 residues. Those who participated ranged in age from roughly 18 to 95 years and resided in approximately 23 US areas. Donors in Cohort 3 who had recovered were those with two negative PCRs, healthcare professional clearance, or resolution of their symptoms. In the original workflow: For nucleated cells, counts were estimated from reference gene primer amplification. TCRdb's copy holds only in-frame clones and misses some; the assay was immunoSEQ multiplex PCR. V and J calls and clone size are as listed in that table; D and trimming were resolved from the DNA. The sample holds approximately 200,000 clones, less than 85% seen once.

The chain links TRBV6-5 to TRBJ2-7; TRBD2 might be the D (6 bases). The source material was PBMCs or T cells enriched from blood (not recorded which). The sequence was obtained from a man in his forties or fifties who had recovered from COVID-19. CDR3 residues: CASSETLAEQYF. The CDR3 DNA reads TGTGCCAGCAGCGAGACCCTAGCGGAGCAGTACTTC.